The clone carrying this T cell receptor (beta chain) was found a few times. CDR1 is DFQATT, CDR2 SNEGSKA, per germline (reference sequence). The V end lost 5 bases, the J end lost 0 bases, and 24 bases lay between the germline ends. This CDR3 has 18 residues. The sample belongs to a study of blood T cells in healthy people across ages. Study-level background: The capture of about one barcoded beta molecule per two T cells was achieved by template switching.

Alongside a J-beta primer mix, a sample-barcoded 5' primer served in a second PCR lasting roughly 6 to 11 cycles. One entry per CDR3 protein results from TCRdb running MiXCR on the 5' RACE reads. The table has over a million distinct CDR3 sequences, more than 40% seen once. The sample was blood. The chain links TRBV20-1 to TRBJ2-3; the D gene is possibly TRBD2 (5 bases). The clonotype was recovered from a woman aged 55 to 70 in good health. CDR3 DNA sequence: TGCAGTGCTCTGAAGCCTTTAGGCAGCGGTCCTAGCACAGATACGCAGTATTTT. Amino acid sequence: CSALKPLGSGPSTDTQYF.